This T cell receptor beta chain comes out of a study of blood T cells in healthy people across ages. General study results and limits: Percentage of naive T cells showed a strong correlation with TCR beta diversity.

A second PCR, run for roughly 7 to 11 cycles, used a sample-barcoded 5' primer plus a J-beta primer mix. TCRdb redid the calling of the 5' RACE reads with MiXCR, one entry per CDR3 protein. The table records about 780,000 distinct CDR3 sequences, around 50% of them present only once. Remarks on this clonotype: What it binds is unknown.

The V segment lost 3 bases and the J segment 3 bases; nucleotides outside the gene matches: 6. The CDR3 is 15 amino acids. The rearrangement joins TRBV12-3 or TRBV12-4 to TRBJ1-2; 8 positions match TRBD1. The receptor's source is an older man in good health. Sequencing input: blood. CDR3 sequence: CASSFARGLDYGYTF. CDR3 bases: TGTGCCAGCAGTTTCGCCAGGGGGCTTGACTATGGCTACACCTTC.